This T cell receptor (beta chain) was captured in a study of CD8 T cells in ankylosing spondylitis. TCRdb called the 5' RACE reads again in MiXCR, with one record for every CDR3 protein. The sample holds under 450,000 distinct CDR3 sequences; roughly 22% are singletons and the top ten take about an eighth. This clonotype was seen at least ten times. Its antigen is not identified. Trimming shortened V by 3 bases and J by 0 bases, and 11 bases separated the two germline ends. The CDR3 has 15 amino acids. Study-level findings and limits: Apparently characteristic of ankylosing spondylitis blood was a TCR beta motif (eight highly homologous variants).

This TCR derives from a male donor with ankylosing spondylitis or in good health (not recorded which). This rearrangement joins TRBV12-3 or TRBV12-4 to TRBJ2-5; D is possibly TRBD2 (5 bases). Material: blood, either unsorted or a sorted T cell fraction (not recorded which). This chain's CDR3 is CASSFVRENQETQYF. The CDR3, as DNA: TGTGCCAGCAGTTTCGTGAGGGAGAACCAAGAGACCCAGTACTTC.